One T cell receptor (beta chain) is described in this entry. No antigen is known for it. Here immunoSEQ multiplex PCR was the method, and the copy in TCRdb shows in-frame clones only, minus some. The sample consists of about 67,000 clones, around 82% of them appearing once. The data belong to a study of a mutant IDH1 vaccine in newly diagnosed glioma. Study as a whole: Patients had received radiotherapy, temozolomide, or both previously, most receiving both. Broader study findings: Immune responses induced by vaccination arose in 90% to 95% of the patients.

Time point defined: baseline, week 1 (first vaccination visit). Indicated treatment: pre-vaccination baseline after standard-of-care therapy. Donors' newly diagnosed IDH1-mutant WHO grade 3 or 4 astrocytomas lacked nuclear ATRX. From germline, CDR1 is LGHNA and CDR2 YNFKEQ. V lost 4 bases, J lost 0 bases, and 15 bases lay in between. CDR3 length equals 16 residues. The chain is built from TRBV4-2 and TRBJ1-1; D gene ambiguous. The clonotype originates from a young woman with glioma. Some clones in this sample may be carry-over from other donors' samples. Here the sequenced sample was peripheral blood mononuclear cells (PBMCs), taken from a glioma patient treated with radiotherapy, temozolomide or both. The CDR3 reads CASSPTGGPMNTEAFF. DNA of the CDR3: TGTGCCAGCAGCCCAACGGGAGGGCCGATGAACACTGAAGCTTTCTTT.